A single TCR beta chain is shown here with its context. These data are taken from a study of T cell changes during pregnancy in multiple sclerosis. Profiled with immunoSEQ multiplex PCR; TCRdb holds only in-frame clones, not every one. Of 90,000 to 100,000 clones in the sample, 90% to 95% were seen once. Sample: peripheral blood, taken after pregnancy. This TCR was recovered from a female donor in good health, enrolled as a control in a pregnancy study.

CDR3 residues: CASSVGQEYTEAFF. In DNA, the CDR3 is TGTGCCAGCAGCGTAGGACAGGAGTACACTGAAGCTTTCTTT. V usage is TRBV9 and J usage is TRBJ1-1, with D perhaps TRBD1 (6 bases). V dropped 0 bases and J dropped 3 bases, with 9 bases sitting between them. The germline V gene encodes CDR1 SGDLS and CDR2 YYNGEE. The CDR3 extends over 14 amino acids.